This T cell receptor beta chain was retrieved from a study of T cell responses to AZD1222 COVID-19 vaccine. Study results and caveats: Spike was spanned by vaccine-associated CD4 TCRs, which were dominant at 160-218 and 743-854.

Using immunoSEQ multiplex PCR, the repertoire was profiled, and TCRdb retains in-frame clones only, with some absent. Altogether some 150,000 clones are present, around 87% being singletons, with the ten largest covering over 8%. Details on this clone: No antigen is known for it.

The sequences come from peripheral blood, collected 28 days after the second AZD1222 dose. The TCR sequence derives from an adult who received the AZD1222 COVID-19 vaccine.

The CDR3 here is CASSSRETQYF. For the CDR3, the DNA is TGTGCCAGCAGTTCTAGGGAGACCCAGTACTTC. The J gene is TRBJ2-5, the V gene TRBV6-2 or TRBV6-3; no reliable D call. Per the germline V gene, CDR1 is MNHEY and CDR2 is SVGEGT. The CDR3 consists of 11 residues. Trimming stripped 4 bases from V and 5 bases from J, with 5 bases between.